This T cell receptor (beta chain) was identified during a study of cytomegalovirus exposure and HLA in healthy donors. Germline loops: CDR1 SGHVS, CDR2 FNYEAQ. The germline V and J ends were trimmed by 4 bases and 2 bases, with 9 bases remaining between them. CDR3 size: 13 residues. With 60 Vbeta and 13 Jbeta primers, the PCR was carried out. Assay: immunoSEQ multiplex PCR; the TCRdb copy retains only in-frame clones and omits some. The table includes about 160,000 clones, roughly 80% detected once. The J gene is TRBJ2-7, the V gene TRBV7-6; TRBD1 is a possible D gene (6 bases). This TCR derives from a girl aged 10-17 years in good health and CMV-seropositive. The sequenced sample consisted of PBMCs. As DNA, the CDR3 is TGTGCCAGCAGCTACGACAGGACCTACGAGCAGTACTTC. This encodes CASSYDRTYEQYF.